Following are 21 T cell receptor beta chains from one sample sequenced in a study of blood T cell repertoires in COVID-19. TCRdb keeps only in-frame clones here, not all; method: immunoSEQ multiplex PCR. Of 150,000 or so clones listed, less than 85% were seen once; the top ten hold around 3%. The specimen sequenced was peripheral blood. These receptors were taken from an elderly woman with acute or convalescent COVID-19.

This CDR3 reads CASTNFSGNTIYF. CDR3 coding DNA: TGCGCCAGCACTAACTTCTCTGGAAACACCATATATTTT. The chain couples TRBV5-1 to TRBJ1-3; D is uncertain. CDR3 length: 13 amino acids. Germline CDR1 SGHRS, CDR2 YFSETQ. V was trimmed by 6 bases and J by 0 bases, leaving 7 bases between them.

This chain uses TRBV7-7 with TRBJ2-2; the match to TRBD1 covers 9 bases. The CDR3 runs 17 residues. Germline CDR1 reads SSHAT; CDR2 reads FNYEAQ (reference sequence). V lost 1 base to trimming and J lost 2 bases; unmatched junction nucleotides: 5. The CDR3 DNA reads as TGTGCCAGCAGCTTAGAACTGGGACAGGGCAACACCGGGGAGCTGTTTTTT. Its protein is CASSLELGQGNTGELFF. Full variable domain (missing parts from reference TRBV7-7 and TRBJ2-2): GAGVSQSPRYKVTKRGQDVTLRCDPISSHATLYWYQQALGQGPEFLTYFNYEAQPDKSGLPSDRFSAERPEGSISTLTIQRTEQRDSAMYRCASSLELGQGNTGELFFGEGSRLTVL.

This sequence joins TRBV6-5 and TRBJ2-7; tentatively, D is TRBD2 (6 bases). This CDR3 is built from 12 residues. In germline, CDR1 is MNHEY, CDR2 SVGAGI. V was trimmed by 9 bases and J by 2 bases, leaving 11 bases between them. The CDR3 region has the DNA TGTGCCAGTGAATCGGGGGCCTACGAGCAGTACTTC. It is translated as CASESGAYEQYF.

The chain recombines TRBV3-1 (or the pseudogene TRBV3-2) with TRBJ2-1, with 7 bases that match TRBD2. The CDR3 covers 17 residues. J lost 5 bases, V lost 2 bases, and 12 bases had no gene match. Germline CDR1 and CDR2: LGHDT and YNNKEL (reference sequence). The CDR3 loop is CASSQSGRSGPNNEQFF. DNA for the CDR3: TGTGCCAGCAGCCAATCCGGGAGGAGCGGGCCGAACAATGAGCAGTTCTTC.

J is TRBJ2-7 and V is TRBV30, with D hard to call. V dropped 0 bases and J dropped 7 bases, with 16 bases sitting between them. The CDR3 loop spans 14 amino acids. Germline CDR1 GTSNPN, CDR2 SVGIG (reference sequence). CDR3 nucleotides: TGTGCCTGGAGTGTATCCCCGCCGGTGCGGGAGCAGTACTTC. Protein product: CAWSVSPPVREQYF. Using reference TRBV30 and TRBJ2-7 for the parts outside the CDR3, the full variable domain is SQTIHQWPATLVQPVGSPLSLECTVEGTSNPNLYWYRQAAGRGLQLLFYSVGIGQISSEVPQNLSASRPQDRQFILSSKKLLLSDSGFYLCAWSVSPPVREQYFGPGTRLTVT.

The table lists this clone with a count of one. The chain has TRBV24-1 and TRBJ2-3, with 9 positions matching TRBD2. The CDR3 is 15 residues long. Per the germline V gene, CDR1 is KGHDR and CDR2 is SFDVKD. Trimming at V came to 0 bases and at J to 5 bases, leaving 2 bases not matched to a gene. Written as DNA, the CDR3 is TGTGCCACCAGTGATTTGGCGGGGGGGGGAGATACGCAGTATTTT. It translates to CATSDLAGGGDTQYF.

The chain is built from TRBV9 and TRBJ1-2, with 8 bases that match TRBD1. CDR1 is SGDLS, CDR2 YYNGEE, per germline. CDR3 length equals 16 residues. J lost 4 bases, V lost 0 bases, and 8 bases had no gene match. The CDR3 loop reads CASSVALRGRSYGYTF. The DNA for the CDR3 is TGTGCCAGCAGCGTAGCCCTCAGGGGGCGCAGCTATGGCTACACCTTC.

The rearrangement joins TRBV10-1 to TRBJ2-7; TRBD1 matches 8 bases. From germline, CDR1 is WNHNN and CDR2 SYGVQD (reference sequence). The CDR3 consists of 12 residues. The V segment lost 8 bases and the J segment 0 bases; nucleotides outside the gene matches: 0. The CDR3 reads CASGQGSYEQYF. CDR3 bases: TGCGCCAGCGGACAGGGCTCCTACGAGCAGTACTTC.

This chain connects TRBV5-5 to TRBJ2-7; no reliable D call. The germline V and J ends were trimmed by 2 bases and 2 bases, with 20 bases remaining between them. Germline loops: CDR1 SGHKS, CDR2 YYEKEE (reference sequence). CDR3 size: 17 residues. The CDR3 sequence: CASSFMRTAPTTYEQYF. The CDR3 region has the DNA TGTGCCAGCAGCTTTATGCGAACAGCCCCAACGACCTACGAGCAGTACTTC.

This clone was seen more than once but under ten times. The chain joins TRBV11-3 to TRBJ2-7; perhaps TRBD2 as D (5 bases). Germline loops: CDR1 SGHNT, CDR2 YENEEA. With 6 bases removed from V and 3 bases from J, the gap between germline ends came to 12 bases. The CDR3 length is 13 residues. As DNA, the CDR3 is TGTGCCAGCAGTAAGAGCGGAGTCTACGAGCAGTACTTC. This sequence encodes CASSKSGVYEQYF.

The sample holds one count of this clone. V and J are TRBV7-9 and TRBJ2-1, with 11 bases that match TRBD1. This CDR3 is built from 17 residues. Per the germline V gene, CDR1 is SEHNR and CDR2 is FQNEAQ (reference sequence). Germline trimming cut 5 bases from V and 7 bases from J; bases unmatched to any gene: 13. The CDR3 sequence: CASSRDPGQGGLNEQFF. The CDR3 DNA is TGTGCCAGCAGCAGGGATCCGGGACAGGGGGGCCTAAATGAGCAGTTCTTC.

This clone was detected only a few times. The chain couples TRBV7-3 to TRBJ1-1; 9 bases match TRBD1. The germline V gene encodes CDR1 SGHTA and CDR2 FQGTGA. After removal of 6 bases from V and 6 bases from J, the junction contained 8 bases not matched to a gene. The CDR3 is 14 amino acids. Written as DNA, the CDR3 is TGTGCCAGCAGTACCGGGACAGGGAGTTCTGAAGCTTTCTTT. Residues: CASSTGTGSSEAFF.

The DNA for the CDR3 is TGTGCCATCAGTGAGTCGCAGGGGAATCAGCCCCAGCATTTT. Protein product: CAISESQGNQPQHF. This chain joins TRBV10-3 and TRBJ1-5; possibly TRBD1 for D (6 bases). The CDR3 covers 14 residues. Trimming left V 0 bases short and J 4 bases short, with 7 bases between. The V gene's germline CDR1 is ENHRY and CDR2 SYGVKD.

The chain recombines TRBV12-1 with TRBJ2-3; whether TRBD2, the table's D call, matches the DNA was not checked. TRBV12-1 is described as a pseudogene. There are 16 residues in the CDR3. The CDR3 is CASTPLGREGTDTQYF. Here the CDR3 DNA reads TGTGCCAGCACCCCTCTTGGGCGGGAGGGCACAGATACGCAGTATTTT.

This clone was seen a few times. This chain links TRBV4-2 with TRBJ1-5; TRBD1 is a possible D gene (5 bases). The CDR3 is made up of 14 amino acids. The germline V gene has CDR1 LGHNA and CDR2 YNFKEQ. V was clipped by 4 bases and J by 4 bases, with 11 bases between them. The CDR3 loop reads CASSRRGENQPQHF. The CDR3, as DNA: TGTGCCAGCAGCCGTCGGGGGGAAAATCAGCCCCAGCATTTT.

This sequence joins TRBV27 and TRBJ1-5; D remains unclear. The germline V gene encodes CDR1 MNHEY and CDR2 SMNVEV (reference sequence). V gave up 8 bases and J gave up 0 bases, with 11 bases separating them. The CDR3 runs to 14 residues. The CDR3 protein is CASSPGLSNQPQHF. The CDR3 DNA is TGTGCCAGCTCCCCCGGACTTAGCAATCAGCCCCAGCATTTT.

V and J are TRBV6-4 and TRBJ2-1; 12 positions match TRBD2. Germline V gene sequence: CDR1 MRHNA, CDR2 SNTAGT. V shed 5 bases and J 8 bases; nucleotides not matched to a gene: 10. CDR3 length: 16 amino acids. This CDR3 is CASSSTTSGSRHEQFF. The CDR3 DNA is TGTGCCAGCAGTTCGACGACTAGCGGGAGCCGGCATGAGCAGTTCTTC.

CDR3 in DNA: TGTGCCAGCAGCTTCCCACTTGGAAACACCATATATTTT. Its translation: CASSFPLGNTIYF. The gene calls are TRBV11-2 and TRBJ1-3; D is unclear. V lost 3 bases and J 3 bases, leaving 6 bases between the germline ends. The CDR3 has 13 residues. Germline assignment: CDR1 SGHAT and CDR2 FQNNGV. The full variable domain, with the rest looked up from reference TRBV11-2 and TRBJ1-3, is EAGVAQSPRYKIIEKRQSVAFWCNPISGHATLYWYQQILGQGPKLLIQFQNNGVVDDSQLPKDRFSAERLKGVDSTLKIQPAKLEDSAVYLCASSFPLGNTIYFGEGSWLTVV.

V is TRBV3-1 (or the pseudogene TRBV3-2) and J is TRBJ2-3; D gene uncertain. The V gene lost 0 bases and the J gene lost 5 bases, with 6 bases spanning the gap. CDR3 length equals 13 residues. Germline V gives CDR1 LGHDT, CDR2 YNNKEL (reference sequence). CDR3 nucleotide sequence: TGTGCCAGCAGCCAAGATAGGAGAGATACGCAGTATTTT. Translated, it gives CASSQDRRDTQYF.

This chain connects TRBV28 to TRBJ1-2; tentatively, D is TRBD1 (6 bases). V lost 5 bases and J lost 8, with 18 bases in between. Germline loops: CDR1 MDHEN, CDR2 SYDVKM. The CDR3 is 14 amino acids. CDR3 amino acids: CASSTSSVTGGYTF. The CDR3 nucleotides are TGTGCCAGCAGTACCTCCTCGGTAACAGGGGGCTACACCTTC.

CDR3 in DNA: TGTGCCAGCTCACCGCCACCAGGAACAGGGGGAGGCTACACCTTC. This sequence encodes CASSPPPGTGGGYTF. The rearrangement joins TRBV18 to TRBJ1-2, with TRBD1 matching 8 bases. The junction had 11 bases not matched to a gene; V was cut back by 3 bases and J by 8 bases. This CDR3 is 15 amino acids long. The germline gives CDR1 KGHSH, CDR2 LQKENI.